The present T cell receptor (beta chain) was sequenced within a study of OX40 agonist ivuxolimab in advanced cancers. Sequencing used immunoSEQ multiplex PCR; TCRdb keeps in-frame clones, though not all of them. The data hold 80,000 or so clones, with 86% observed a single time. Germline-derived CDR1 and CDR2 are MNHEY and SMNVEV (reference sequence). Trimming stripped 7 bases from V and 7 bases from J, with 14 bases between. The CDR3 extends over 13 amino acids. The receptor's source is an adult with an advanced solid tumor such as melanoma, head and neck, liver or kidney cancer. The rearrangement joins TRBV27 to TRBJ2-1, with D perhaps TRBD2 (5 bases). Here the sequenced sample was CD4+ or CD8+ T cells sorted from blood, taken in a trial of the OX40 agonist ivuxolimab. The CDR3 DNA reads TGTGCCAGCAAGGACTTTAGGCAAAATGAGCAGTTCTTC. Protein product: CASKDFRQNEQFF.